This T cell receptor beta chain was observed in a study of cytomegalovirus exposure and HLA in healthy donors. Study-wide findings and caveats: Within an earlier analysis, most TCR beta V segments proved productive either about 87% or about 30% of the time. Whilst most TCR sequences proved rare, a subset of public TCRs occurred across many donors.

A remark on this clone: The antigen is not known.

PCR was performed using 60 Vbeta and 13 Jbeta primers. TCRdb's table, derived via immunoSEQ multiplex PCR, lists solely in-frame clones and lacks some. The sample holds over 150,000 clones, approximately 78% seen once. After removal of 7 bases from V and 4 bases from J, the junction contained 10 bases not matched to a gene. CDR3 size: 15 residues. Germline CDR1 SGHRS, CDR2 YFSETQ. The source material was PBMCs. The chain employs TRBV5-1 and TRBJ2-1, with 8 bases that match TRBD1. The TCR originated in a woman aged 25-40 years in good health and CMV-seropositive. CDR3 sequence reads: CASCRGTGVYNEQFF. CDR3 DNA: TGCGCCAGCTGCCGTGGGACAGGAGTATACAATGAGCAGTTCTTC.